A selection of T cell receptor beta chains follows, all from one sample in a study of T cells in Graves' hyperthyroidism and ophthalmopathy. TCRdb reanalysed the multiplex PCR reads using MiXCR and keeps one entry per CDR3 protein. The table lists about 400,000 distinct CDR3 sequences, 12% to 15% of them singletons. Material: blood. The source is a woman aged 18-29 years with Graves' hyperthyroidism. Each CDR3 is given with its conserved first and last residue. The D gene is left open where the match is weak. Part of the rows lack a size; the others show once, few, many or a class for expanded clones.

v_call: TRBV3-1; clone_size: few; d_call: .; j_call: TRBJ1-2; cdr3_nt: TGTGCCAGCAGCCAAGATTATCCGGGGCCGGGTGGTGGCTACACCTTC; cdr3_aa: CASSQDYPGPGGGYTF
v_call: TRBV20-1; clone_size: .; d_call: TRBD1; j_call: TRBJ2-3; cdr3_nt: TGCAGTGCTGGGACAGTGACTACAGATACGCAGTATTTT; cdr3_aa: CSAGTVTTDTQYF
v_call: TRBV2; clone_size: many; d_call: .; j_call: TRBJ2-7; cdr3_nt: TGTGCCAGCAGTTTCGCGGTTGAGGAGACAACCGACTCCTACGAGCAGTACTTC; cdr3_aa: CASSFAVEETTDSYEQYF
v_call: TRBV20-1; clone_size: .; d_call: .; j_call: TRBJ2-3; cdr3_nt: TGCAGTGCCCCGAAAGGTTTTCACACAGATACGCAGTATTTT; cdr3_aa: CSAPKGFHTDTQYF
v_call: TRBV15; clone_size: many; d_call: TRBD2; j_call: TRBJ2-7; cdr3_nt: TGTGCCACCTCGAGAGGCGGGAGTTCCTACGAGCAGTACTTC; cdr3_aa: CATSRGGSSYEQYF
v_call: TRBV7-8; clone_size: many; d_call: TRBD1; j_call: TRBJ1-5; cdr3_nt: TGTGCCAGCAGCTCAAGGACAGGTACAAGCAATCAGCCCCAGCATTTT; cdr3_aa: CASSSRTGTSNQPQHF
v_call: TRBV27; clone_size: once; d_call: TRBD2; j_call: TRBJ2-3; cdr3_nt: TGTGCCAGCAGTTCAAGACTAGCGGGAGGGTCAGATACGCAGTATTTT; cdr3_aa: CASSSRLAGGSDTQYF
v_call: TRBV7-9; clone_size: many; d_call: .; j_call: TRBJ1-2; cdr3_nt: TGTGCCAGCAGCTTAGGAGCCAACGGGAGAGCTAACTATGGCTACACCTTC; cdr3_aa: CASSLGANGRANYGYTF
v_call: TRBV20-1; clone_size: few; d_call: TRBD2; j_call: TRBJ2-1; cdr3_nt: TGCAGTTGCGCTAGCGGGAGAACCTACAATGAGCAGTTCTTC; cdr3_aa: CSCASGRTYNEQFF
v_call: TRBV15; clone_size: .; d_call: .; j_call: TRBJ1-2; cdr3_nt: TGTGCCACCAGCAGAGACCGCCCCCCCTCCTATGGCTACACCTTC; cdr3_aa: CATSRDRPPSYGYTF
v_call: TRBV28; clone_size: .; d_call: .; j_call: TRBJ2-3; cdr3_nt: TGTGCCAGCAGTTTCCCTCGGGCGAGCGGCACAGATACGCAGTATTTT; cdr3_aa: CASSFPRASGTDTQYF
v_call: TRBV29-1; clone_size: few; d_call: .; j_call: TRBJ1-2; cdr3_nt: TGCAGCGGTGTAGGCACGGAGACCTATGGCTACACCTTC; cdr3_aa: CSGVGTETYGYTF
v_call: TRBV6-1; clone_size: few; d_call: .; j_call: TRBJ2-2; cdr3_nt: TGTGCCAGCAGTGAAGACAGGGATGACACCGGGGAGCTGTTTTTT; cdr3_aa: CASSEDRDDTGELFF
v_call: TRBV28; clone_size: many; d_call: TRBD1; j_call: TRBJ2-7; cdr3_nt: TGTGCCAGCAGCCCCGACAGGGGGGCTTACGAGCAGTACTTC; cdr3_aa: CASSPDRGAYEQYF
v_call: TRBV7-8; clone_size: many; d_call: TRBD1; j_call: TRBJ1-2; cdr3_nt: TGTGCCAGCAGCTCAGGGACAGGGAATGGCTACACCTTC; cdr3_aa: CASSSGTGNGYTF
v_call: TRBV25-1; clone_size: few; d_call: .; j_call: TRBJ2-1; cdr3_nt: TGTGCCAGCAGTGAATTGGGGCAGGTCACCTACAATGAGCAGTTCTTC; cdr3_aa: CASSELGQVTYNEQFF
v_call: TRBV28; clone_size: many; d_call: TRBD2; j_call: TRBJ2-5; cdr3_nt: TGTGCCAGCAGTCCCTCTAGCGGGAATATCCAAGAGACCCAGTACTTC; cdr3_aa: CASSPSSGNIQETQYF
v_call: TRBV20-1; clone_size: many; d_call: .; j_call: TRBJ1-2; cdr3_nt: TGCAGTGCTAGACGACACGACTTGGGGGGCTACACCTTC; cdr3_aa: CSARRHDLGGYTF
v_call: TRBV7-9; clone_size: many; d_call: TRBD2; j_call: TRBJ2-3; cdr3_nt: TGTGCCAGCAGCTACGAAGGGGACTACTACAGCACAGATACGCAGTATTTT; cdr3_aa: CASSYEGDYYSTDTQYF
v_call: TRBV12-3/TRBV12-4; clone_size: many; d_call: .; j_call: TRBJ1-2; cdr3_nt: TGTGCCAGCAGTTTAAGCAGGGTGTCTGGCTACACCTTC; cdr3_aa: CASSLSRVSGYTF
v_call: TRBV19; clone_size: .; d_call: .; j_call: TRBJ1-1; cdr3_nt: TGTGCCAGTAGTACCTTACAGGGGAACACTGAAGCTTTCTTT; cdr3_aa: CASSTLQGNTEAFF
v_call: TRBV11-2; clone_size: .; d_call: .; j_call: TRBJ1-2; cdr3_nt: TGTGCCAGCAGCCCCGTGCGAGGCGACACCTTC; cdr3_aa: CASSPVRGDTF
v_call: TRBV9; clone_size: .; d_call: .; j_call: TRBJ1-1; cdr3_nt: TGTGCCAGCAGCCCCTTCCCGGCCGGTATCGAAGCTTTCTTT; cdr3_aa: CASSPFPAGIEAFF
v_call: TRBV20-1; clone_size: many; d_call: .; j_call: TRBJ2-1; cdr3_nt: TGCAGTGCTAGTGACTCCTACAATGAGCAGTTCTTC; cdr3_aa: CSASDSYNEQFF
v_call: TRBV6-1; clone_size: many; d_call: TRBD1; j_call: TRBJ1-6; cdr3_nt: TGTGCCGGACAGGCAGTCGATAATTCACCCCTCCACTTT; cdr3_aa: CAGQAVDNSPLHF
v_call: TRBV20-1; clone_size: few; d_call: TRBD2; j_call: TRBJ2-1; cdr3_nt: TGCAGTGCTCTGGGGACGGCGGGAGGCGCCTACAATGAGCAGTTCTTC; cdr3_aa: CSALGTAGGAYNEQFF
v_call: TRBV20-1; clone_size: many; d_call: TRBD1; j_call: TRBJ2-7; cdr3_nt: TGCAGTGCCTCAGACCAGGACAGGCCTAATTTTTCCTACGAGCAGTACTTC; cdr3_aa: CSASDQDRPNFSYEQYF
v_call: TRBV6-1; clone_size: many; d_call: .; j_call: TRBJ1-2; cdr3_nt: TGTGCCAGCACCCACGATAACTATGGCTACACCTTC; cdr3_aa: CASTHDNYGYTF
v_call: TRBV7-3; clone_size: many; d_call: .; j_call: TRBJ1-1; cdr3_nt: TGTGCCAGCAGCTTAACGGCAGGGGACACTGAAGCTTTCTTT; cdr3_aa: CASSLTAGDTEAFF
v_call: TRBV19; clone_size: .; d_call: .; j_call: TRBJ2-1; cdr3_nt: TGTGCCAGTAGTATTGGCAGGTCCTACAATGAGCAGTTCTTC; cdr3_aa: CASSIGRSYNEQFF
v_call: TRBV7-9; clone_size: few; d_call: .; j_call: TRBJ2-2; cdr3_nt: TGTGCCAGCAGCAGGGGCATGACCGGGGAGCTGTTTTTT; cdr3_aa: CASSRGMTGELFF
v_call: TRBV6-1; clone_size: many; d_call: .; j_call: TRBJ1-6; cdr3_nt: TGTGCCAGCAGTGGACAGGAGATCGCCCTCCACTTT; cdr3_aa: CASSGQEIALHF
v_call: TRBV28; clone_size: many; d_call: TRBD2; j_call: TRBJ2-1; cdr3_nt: TGTGCCAGCAGTTTAAGGCGGGCGGGTAGCGGGAGGTCTTACAATGAGCAGTTCTTC; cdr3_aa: CASSLRRAGSGRSYNEQFF
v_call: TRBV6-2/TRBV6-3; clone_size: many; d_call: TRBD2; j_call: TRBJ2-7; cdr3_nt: TGTGCCAGCCTCCTAGCGGGAGGGCCGGGCGAGCAGTACTTC; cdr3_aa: CASLLAGGPGEQYF
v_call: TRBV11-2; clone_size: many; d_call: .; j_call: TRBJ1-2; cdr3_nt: TGTGCCAGCAGCTCCAGTTTAGTCAATAACTATGGCTACACCTTC; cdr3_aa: CASSSSLVNNYGYTF
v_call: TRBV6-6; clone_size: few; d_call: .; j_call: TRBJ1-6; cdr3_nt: TGTGCCAGCAGTTACTTAGGGGGTGCGGGGCCCCTCCACTTT; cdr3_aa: CASSYLGGAGPLHF
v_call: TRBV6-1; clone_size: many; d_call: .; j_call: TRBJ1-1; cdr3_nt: TGTGCCAGCAGTGCTCATCTTGAGGGCACTGAAGCTTTCTTT; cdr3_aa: CASSAHLEGTEAFF
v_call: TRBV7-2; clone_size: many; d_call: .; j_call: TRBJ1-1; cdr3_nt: TGTGCCAGCAGCTTAGAACAAGGCACTGAAGCTTTCTTT; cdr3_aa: CASSLEQGTEAFF
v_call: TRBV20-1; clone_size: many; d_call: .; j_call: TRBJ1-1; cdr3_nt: TGCAGTGCTGCGGACAGTGGAACTGAAGCTTTCTTT; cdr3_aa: CSAADSGTEAFF
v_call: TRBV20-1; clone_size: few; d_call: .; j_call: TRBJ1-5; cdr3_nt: TGCAGTGCTATAGCAGGGAATCAGCCCCAGCATTTT; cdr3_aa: CSAIAGNQPQHF
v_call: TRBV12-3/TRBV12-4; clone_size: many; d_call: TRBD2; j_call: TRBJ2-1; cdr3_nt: TGTGCCAGCAGTTTCAAATTGGGACTAGCGGGAGCTGGTGAGCAGTTCTTC; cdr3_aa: CASSFKLGLAGAGEQFF
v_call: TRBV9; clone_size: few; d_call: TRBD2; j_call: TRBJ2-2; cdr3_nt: TGTGCCAGCAGCGTAGGAGTAGCGGGAGGTTCCCCCGGGGAGCTGTTTTTT; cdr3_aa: CASSVGVAGGSPGELFF
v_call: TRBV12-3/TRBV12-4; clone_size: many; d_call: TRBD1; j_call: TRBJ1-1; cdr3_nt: TGTGCCAGCAGTACCAGACAGGGGCTCACTGAAGCTTTCTTT; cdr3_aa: CASSTRQGLTEAFF
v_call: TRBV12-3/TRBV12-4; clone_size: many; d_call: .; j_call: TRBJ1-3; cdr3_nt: TGTGCCAGCAGTTTTGGGAGACCGGGAAACACCATATATTTT; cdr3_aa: CASSFGRPGNTIYF
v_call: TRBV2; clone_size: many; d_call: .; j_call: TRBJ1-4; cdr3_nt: TGTGCCAGCAGTGAAGTTAAGGGTTTACCTGAAAAACTGTTTTTT; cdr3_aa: CASSEVKGLPEKLFF
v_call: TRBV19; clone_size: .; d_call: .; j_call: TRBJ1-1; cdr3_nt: TGTGCCAGTAGTATTTTCAGGGGGAACACTGAAGCTTTCTTT; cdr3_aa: CASSIFRGNTEAFF
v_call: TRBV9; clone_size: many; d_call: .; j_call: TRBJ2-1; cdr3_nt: TGTGCCAGCAGCGAGGTACAGGGATCGGGCAATGAGCAGTTCTTC; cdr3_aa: CASSEVQGSGNEQFF
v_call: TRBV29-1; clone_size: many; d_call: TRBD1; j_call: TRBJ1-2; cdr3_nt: TGCAGCGTCGACGGGACAGCGGATGGCTATGGCTACACCTTC; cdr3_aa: CSVDGTADGYGYTF
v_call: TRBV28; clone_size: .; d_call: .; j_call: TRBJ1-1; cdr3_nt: TGTGCCAGCAGTTTAGTCGGTGAAGGGACTGAAGCTTTCTTT; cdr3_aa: CASSLVGEGTEAFF
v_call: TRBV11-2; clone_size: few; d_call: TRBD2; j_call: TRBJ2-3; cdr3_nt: TGTGCCAGCAGCCTCCCGCGGGCGGGAGGCGATCGAGATACGCAGTATTTT; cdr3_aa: CASSLPRAGGDRDTQYF
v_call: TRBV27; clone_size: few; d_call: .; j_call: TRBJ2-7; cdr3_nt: TGTGCCAGCAGATTTGGACGGCTTCGCTACGAGCAGTACTTC; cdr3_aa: CASRFGRLRYEQYF
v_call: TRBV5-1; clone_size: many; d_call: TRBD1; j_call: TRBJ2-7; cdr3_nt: TGCGCCAGCAGTCAGGGACAGGAGCTCTACGAGCAGTACTTC; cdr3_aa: CASSQGQELYEQYF
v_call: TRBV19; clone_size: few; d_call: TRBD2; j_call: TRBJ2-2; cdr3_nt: TGTGCCAGTAGTACGGGACTAGCTGGGACCGGGGAGCTGTTTTTT; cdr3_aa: CASSTGLAGTGELFF
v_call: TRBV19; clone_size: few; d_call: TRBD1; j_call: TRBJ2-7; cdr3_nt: TGTGCCAGTAGGAACATCGACAGGGGTTCCGAGCAGTACTTC; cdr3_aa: CASRNIDRGSEQYF